The 18 T cell receptor beta chains listed next were all sequenced from one sample in a study of T cell responses to AZD1222 COVID-19 vaccine. Measured with immunoSEQ multiplex PCR; TCRdb has only the in-frame clones, and not every one. The sample contains about 48,000 clones, about 86% of which appear only once. The sequencing here drew on peripheral blood, taken 28 days after the second AZD1222 dose. The origin of the receptors is an adult who received the AZD1222 COVID-19 vaccine.

This clone was observed once. The chain joins TRBV2 to TRBJ1-2; tentative D call: TRBD1 (5 bases). The CDR3 totals 13 residues. CDR1 is SNHLY and CDR2 is FYNNEI in the germline V gene. V was pared by 4 bases and J by 7 bases, with 13 bases between. The CDR3 is CASSAQGSSGYTF. The CDR3 DNA reads as TGTGCCAGCAGTGCGCAGGGTTCTTCTGGCTACACCTTC. Based on the CDR3 plus reference TRBV2 and TRBJ1-2, the full variable domain is EPEVTQTPSHQVTQMGQEVILRCVPISNHLYFYWYRQILGQKVEFLVSFYNNEISEKSEIFDDQFSVERPDGSNFTLKIRSTKLEDSAMYFCASSAQGSSGYTFGSGTRLTVV.

In DNA form, the CDR3 reads TGTGCCAGCAGCTTAGCCGACGGGACAGCTAGCAATCAGCCCCAGCATTTT. It is translated as CASSLADGTASNQPQHF. The V and J genes are TRBV7-2 and TRBJ1-5; TRBD1 agrees at 7 bases. V trimming: 0 bases; J trimming: 0 bases; junction bases outside the gene matches: 5. The CDR3 has 17 amino acids. CDR1 and CDR2 from the germline V gene are SGHTA and FQGNSA.

This chain links TRBV28 with TRBJ2-3; 7 nucleotides line up with TRBD2. Germline values: CDR1 MDHEN, CDR2 SYDVKM. The CDR3 sequence is 15 residues long. The V segment lost 6 bases and the J segment 4 bases; nucleotides outside the gene matches: 10. CDR3 sequence reads: CASSQPRGESDTQYF. As DNA, the CDR3 is TGTGCCAGCAGCCAACCCCGGGGGGAGTCAGATACGCAGTATTTT.

The chain combines TRBV29-1 with TRBJ1-1, with D perhaps matching TRBD1 (5 bases). The CDR3 runs to 13 residues. V lost 4 bases and J 1 base, leaving 10 bases between the germline ends. The germline V gene encodes CDR1 SQVTM and CDR2 ANQGSEA. The CDR3 loop reads CSVVSQANTEAFF. As DNA, the CDR3 is TGCAGCGTTGTATCACAGGCGAACACTGAAGCTTTCTTT.

This chain uses TRBV5-5 with TRBJ2-1; D perhaps matches TRBD2 (6 bases). Trimming cost V 5 bases and J 7 bases, with 16 bases left between them. The CDR3 runs to 14 residues. From germline, CDR1 is SGHKS and CDR2 YYEKEE (reference sequence). CDR3 coding DNA: TGTGCCAGCAGTACGGGAGTCGTAGGGAATGAGCAGTTCTTC. It yields the protein CASSTGVVGNEQFF.

V gene TRBV5-1 combines with J gene TRBJ1-2; 12 nucleotides line up with TRBD1. There are 15 residues in the CDR3. The V segment lost 6 bases and the J segment 4 bases; nucleotides outside the gene matches: 7. Germline V gene data show CDR1 as SGHRS and CDR2 as YFSETQ. The CDR3 here is CASTVGTGGAYGYTF. As DNA, the CDR3 is TGCGCCAGCACCGTCGGGACAGGGGGCGCCTATGGCTACACCTTC.

The chain couples TRBV29-1 to TRBJ2-7, with D unresolved. Germline V gene lookup returns CDR1 SQVTM and CDR2 ANQGSEA. V was cut by 6 bases and J by 2 bases, with 11 bases left in between. This CDR3 has 12 amino acids. CDR3: CSVRRSPYEQYF. The CDR3 DNA reads TGCAGCGTGCGGCGGTCCCCCTACGAGCAGTACTTC.

This sequence joins TRBV24-1 and TRBJ2-3; no clear D. V was trimmed by 0 bases and J by 6 bases, leaving 6 bases between them. CDR3 length: 13 residues. CDR1 is KGHDR, CDR2 SFDVKD, per germline. The CDR3 loop reads CATSDLPGDTQYF. The CDR3 coding sequence is TGTGCCACCAGTGATTTGCCGGGCGATACGCAGTATTTT.

The V call is TRBV25-1, the J call TRBJ2-1; TRBD1 agrees at 9 bases. CDR3 length: 12 amino acids. The V gene's germline CDR1 is MGHDK and CDR2 SYGVNS. Trimming removed 10 bases from V and 6 bases from J; junction bases left unmatched: 4. The CDR3 DNA reads TGTGCCATCGGGACAGGGAGCAATGAGCAGTTCTTC. This sequence encodes CAIGTGSNEQFF.

In DNA form, the CDR3 reads TGTGCCAGCAGCTTACCATCCGCGGGACTAGCGGGAGGGGAGACCCAGTACTTC. It specifies CASSLPSAGLAGGETQYF. The rearrangement links TRBV13 to TRBJ2-5; 16 nucleotides agree with TRBD2. V was pared by 2 bases and J by 5 bases, with 8 bases of the junction left unmatched. Per germline, CDR1 PRHDT and CDR2 FYEKMQ (reference sequence). The CDR3 length is 18 residues.

This chain joins TRBV28 and TRBJ2-7; D not resolved. The CDR3 loop spans 11 amino acids. V was shortened by 5 bases and J by 2 bases, with 4 bases between the two germline ends. The germline V gene encodes CDR1 MDHEN and CDR2 SYDVKM. CDR3 amino acids: CASSLTYEQYF. For the CDR3, the DNA is TGTGCCAGCAGTCTGACCTACGAGCAGTACTTC.

The J gene is TRBJ2-3, the V gene TRBV15, with 7 bases fitting TRBD1. CDR1 is LNHNV and CDR2 is YYDKDF in the germline V gene (reference sequence). The ends lost 0 bases at V and 3 bases at J; junction bases unmatched: 6. CDR3 length equals 16 residues. This CDR3 is CATSRDVGGETDTQYF. CDR3 in DNA: TGTGCCACCAGCAGAGATGTAGGGGGCGAGACAGATACGCAGTATTTT. The full variable domain, completed using reference TRBV15 and TRBJ2-3, is DAMVIQNPRYQVTQFGKPVTLSCSQTLNHNVMYWYQQKSSQAPKLLFHYYDKDFNNEADTPDNFQSRRPNTSFCFLDIRSPGLGDTAMYLCATSRDVGGETDTQYFGPGTRLTVL.

The chain has TRBV5-4 and TRBJ2-4; D not resolved. CDR3 length equals 14 residues. CDR1 is SGHNT, CDR2 YYREEE, per germline (reference sequence). The V end lost 4 bases, the J end lost 2 bases, and 10 bases lay between the germline ends. The DNA of the CDR3 is TGTGCCAGCAGCCTCGAGGTTTCCAAAAACATTCAGTACTTC. Protein sequence: CASSLEVSKNIQYF.

The V call is TRBV6-6, the J call TRBJ2-7; 7 nucleotides align to TRBD1. The germline V gene has CDR1 MNHNY and CDR2 SVGAGI (reference sequence). V lost 5 bases and J lost 6; bases outside the gene matches: 13. The CDR3 runs to 15 residues. DNA of the CDR3: TGTGCCAGCAGTCCCCGTGACAGGGCTTATGGCGAGCAGTACTTC. As protein: CASSPRDRAYGEQYF.

The chain has TRBV5-1 and TRBJ2-5; D is uncertain. Germline V CDR1 and CDR2: SGHRS, YFSETQ. This CDR3 is 15 amino acids long. Trimming took off 0 bases at V and 1 base at J, with 10 bases between the two ends. The chain's CDR3 is CASSLAGLSQETQYF. CDR3 DNA sequence: TGCGCCAGCAGCTTGGCCGGGCTCTCCCAAGAGACCCAGTACTTC.

Only a few counts were recorded for this clone. The CDR3: CASSIAPGGNTEAFF. CDR3 coding DNA: TGTGCCAGTAGTATAGCCCCAGGGGGGAACACTGAAGCTTTCTTT. The chain carries TRBV19 and TRBJ1-1; 7 bases fit TRBD1. The CDR3 runs 15 residues. Trimming removed 1 base from V and 1 base from J; junction bases left unmatched: 3. From germline, CDR1 is LNHDA and CDR2 SQIVND (reference sequence).

Worth noting for this clone: The same CDR3 can be traced to other DNA sequences in this sample. This chain links TRBV11-2 with TRBJ2-7; D ambiguous. Trimming took 2 bases from V and 4 from J, leaving 9 bases between them. The CDR3 has 13 amino acids. CDR1 and CDR2 (germline): SGHAT, FQNNGV. Here the CDR3 reads CASSLLVLYEQYF. Here the CDR3 DNA reads TGTGCCAGCAGCTTACTCGTGCTATACGAGCAGTACTTC.

The chain carries TRBV28 and TRBJ1-1, with D perhaps matching TRBD1 (5 bases). V was pared by 7 bases and J by 1 base, with 10 bases between. The CDR3 contains 13 residues. Germline CDR1 MDHEN, CDR2 SYDVKM. For the CDR3, the DNA is TGTGCCAGCACCTCCACAGGGAACACTGAAGCTTTCTTT. It is translated as CASTSTGNTEAFF.